Sequencing of this T cell receptor beta chain was carried out in a study of radiation and T cells in renal cell carcinoma. This sample's time point: blood 2 weeks post-SBRT. Treatment denoted: 15 Gy SBRT to primary tumor, nephrectomy 4 weeks later. Clones were sequenced by immunoSEQ multiplex PCR, and TCRdb holds only the in-frame ones, with some missing. The sample includes about 130,000 clones, 81% of them seen just once. The CDR3 extends over 15 amino acids. Looked up from germline, CDR1 is SGHRS and CDR2 is YFSETQ. V lost 1 base and J lost 2; bases outside the gene matches: 3. The sequence came from a man aged 45 to 65 with renal cell carcinoma. The chain combines TRBV5-1 with TRBJ2-7; 10 positions agree with TRBD2. Source: blood, taken from a patient whose treatment included radiotherapy and nephrectomy. CDR3 sequence reads: CASSLTSGETYEQYF. The CDR3 region has the DNA TGCGCCAGCAGCTTGACTAGCGGGGAGACCTACGAGCAGTACTTC.